This T cell receptor beta chain was retrieved from a study of blood T cell repertoires in COVID-19. Overall study: Researchers got acute and convalescent COVID-19 samples from the United States, Italy and Spain. The analysed material was cDNA or gDNA that came from T cells, B-cell-depleted T cells, or PBMCs.

From germline, CDR1 is SGHAT and CDR2 FQNNGV. The V end lost 11 bases, the J end lost 1 base, and 11 bases lay between the germline ends. The CDR3 is 12 amino acids. Original handling: Estimation of nucleated cell counts was performed using reference gene primer amplification. Sequencing was performed with immunoSEQ multiplex PCR; in TCRdb, only in-frame clones are kept and a portion is missing. The D gene and trimming were derived from the DNA, and the V and J assignments and clone size from that table. The sample includes 150,000 or so clones, approximately 91% of them seen just once. The sample comprised peripheral blood. The chain recombines TRBV11-2 with TRBJ1-1; D is undetermined. This TCR was recovered from a man younger than 35 with acute or convalescent COVID-19. The CDR3 coding sequence is TGTGCCTATGGAGTGGGGAACACTGAAGCTTTCTTT. Translated, it gives CAYGVGNTEAFF.